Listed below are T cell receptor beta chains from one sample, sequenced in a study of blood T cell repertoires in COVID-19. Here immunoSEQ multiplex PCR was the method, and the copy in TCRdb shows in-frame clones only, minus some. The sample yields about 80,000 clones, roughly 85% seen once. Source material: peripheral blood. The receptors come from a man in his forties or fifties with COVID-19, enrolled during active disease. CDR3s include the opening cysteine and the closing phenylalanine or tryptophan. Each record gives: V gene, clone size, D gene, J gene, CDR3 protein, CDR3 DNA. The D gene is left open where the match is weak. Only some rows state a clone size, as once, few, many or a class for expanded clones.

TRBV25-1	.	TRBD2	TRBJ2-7	CASSAGLAGLSYEQYF	TGTGCCAGCAGTGCCGGACTAGCGGGTCTCTCCTACGAGCAGTACTTC
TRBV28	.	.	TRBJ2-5	CASSLAGPETQYF	TGTGCCAGCAGTTTAGCAGGTCCAGAGACCCAGTACTTC
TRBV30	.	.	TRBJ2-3	CAWSTGQSSTDTQYF	TGTGCCTGGAGCACAGGACAGTCTAGCACAGATACGCAGTATTTT
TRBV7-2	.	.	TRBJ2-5	CASSFPLGGTQETQYF	TGTGCCAGCAGCTTCCCTCTTGGAGGGACCCAAGAGACCCAGTACTTC
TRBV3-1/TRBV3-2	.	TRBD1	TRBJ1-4	CASSLPGQGAPNEKLFF	TGTGCCAGCAGCCTTCCGGGACAGGGGGCCCCCAATGAAAAACTGTTTTTT
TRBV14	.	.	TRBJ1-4	CASRRAGGNEKLFF	TGTGCCAGCAGACGAGCGGGTGGGAATGAAAAACTGTTTTTT
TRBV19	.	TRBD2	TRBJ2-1	CASRTSGSFDEQFF	TGTGCCAGTAGGACTAGCGGGAGCTTCGATGAGCAGTTCTTC
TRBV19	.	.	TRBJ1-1	CASSKTQGWGNTEAFF	TGTGCCAGTAGTAAAACACAGGGCTGGGGGAACACTGAAGCTTTCTTT
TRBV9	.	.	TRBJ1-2	CASSTHDGEDYGYTF	TGTGCCAGCAGTACCCATGACGGGGAGGACTATGGCTACACCTTC
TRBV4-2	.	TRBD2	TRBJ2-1	CASSQGDSGRVTDEQFF	TGTGCCAGCAGCCAAGGCGATAGCGGGAGGGTTACGGATGAGCAGTTCTTC
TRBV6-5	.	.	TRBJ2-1	CASSFLGRRDYNEQFF	TGTGCCAGCAGTTTCCTGGGGAGGCGAGATTACAATGAGCAGTTCTTC
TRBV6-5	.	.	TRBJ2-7	CASRQVGGTYEQHF	TGTGCCAGCAGGCAAGTAGGGGGAACCTACGAGCAGCACTTC
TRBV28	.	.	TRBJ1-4	CASKQGEKLFF	TGTGCCAGCAAGCAGGGTGAAAAACTGTTTTTT
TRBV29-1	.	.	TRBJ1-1	CSVGGMNTEAFF	TGCAGCGTTGGAGGGATGAACACTGAAGCTTTCTTT
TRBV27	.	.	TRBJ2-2	CASSLSPGNTGELFF	TGTGCCAGCAGTTTATCGCCGGGGAACACCGGGGAGCTGTTTTTT
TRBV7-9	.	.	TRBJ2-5	CASSLHTGTFPTQYF	TGTGCCAGCAGCTTACATACCGGGACTTTTCCGACCCAGTACTTC
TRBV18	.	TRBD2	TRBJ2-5	CASSPRGTSGLLQETQYF	TGTGCCAGCTCACCGCGAGGAACTAGCGGGTTACTTCAAGAGACCCAGTACTTC
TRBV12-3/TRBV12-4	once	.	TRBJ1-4	CASSSENEKLFF	TGTGCCAGCAGTTCAGAAAATGAAAAACTGTTTTTT
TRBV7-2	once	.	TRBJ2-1	CASSSALASGNEQFF	TGTGCCAGCAGCTCCGCCCTAGCGTCTGGGAATGAGCAGTTCTTC
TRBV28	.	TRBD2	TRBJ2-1	CASSLYASGVNEQFF	TGTGCCAGCAGTTTATACGCGAGCGGGGTCAATGAGCAGTTCTTC
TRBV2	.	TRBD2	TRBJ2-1	CASSEGGLAGHNEQFF	TGTGCCAGCAGTGAAGGGGGACTAGCGGGACATAATGAGCAGTTCTTC
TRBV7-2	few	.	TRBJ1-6	CASRRRQDNSPLHF	TGTGCCAGCAGACGCCGGCAGGATAATTCACCCCTCCACTTT
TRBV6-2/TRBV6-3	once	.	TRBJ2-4	CASSSGSGNIQYF	TGTGCCAGCAGTTCAGGGAGCGGGAACATTCAGTACTTC
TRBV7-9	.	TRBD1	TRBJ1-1	CASSPRGQANTEAFF	TGTGCCAGCAGCCCCCGGGGACAGGCGAACACTGAAGCTTTCTTT
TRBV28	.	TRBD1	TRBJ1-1	CASRRTTGVFTEAFF	TGTGCCAGCAGACGAACGACAGGGGTATTCACTGAAGCTTTCTTT
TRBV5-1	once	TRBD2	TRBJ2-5	CASGVGLAGYYTETQYF	TGCGCCAGCGGTGTGGGACTAGCGGGCTATTATACGGAGACCCAGTACTTC
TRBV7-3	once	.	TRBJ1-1	CASSPTTSTEAFF	TGTGCCAGCAGCCCCACCACTTCTACTGAAGCTTTCTTT
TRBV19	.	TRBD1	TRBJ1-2	CASSKEGAQLYGYTF	TGTGCCAGTAGTAAAGAGGGGGCGCAGCTCTATGGCTACACCTTC
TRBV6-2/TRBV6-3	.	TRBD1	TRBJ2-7	CASSFRTGSPYEQYF	TGTGCCAGCAGTTTCCGGACAGGGAGTCCCTACGAGCAGTACTTC
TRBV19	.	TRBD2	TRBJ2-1	CASSIGSGRGYEQFF	TGTGCCAGTAGTATAGGTAGCGGGAGGGGCTATGAGCAGTTCTTC